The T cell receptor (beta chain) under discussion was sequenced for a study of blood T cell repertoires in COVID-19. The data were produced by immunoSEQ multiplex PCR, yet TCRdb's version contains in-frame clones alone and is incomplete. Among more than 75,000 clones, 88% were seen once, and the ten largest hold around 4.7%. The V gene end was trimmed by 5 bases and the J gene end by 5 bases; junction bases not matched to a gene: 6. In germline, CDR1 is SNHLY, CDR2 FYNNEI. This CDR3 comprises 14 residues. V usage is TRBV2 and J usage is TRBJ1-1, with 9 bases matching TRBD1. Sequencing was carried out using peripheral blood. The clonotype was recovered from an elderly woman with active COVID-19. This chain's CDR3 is CASSQDRGWTEAFF. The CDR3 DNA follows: TGTGCCAGCAGTCAGGACAGGGGCTGGACTGAAGCTTTCTTT.